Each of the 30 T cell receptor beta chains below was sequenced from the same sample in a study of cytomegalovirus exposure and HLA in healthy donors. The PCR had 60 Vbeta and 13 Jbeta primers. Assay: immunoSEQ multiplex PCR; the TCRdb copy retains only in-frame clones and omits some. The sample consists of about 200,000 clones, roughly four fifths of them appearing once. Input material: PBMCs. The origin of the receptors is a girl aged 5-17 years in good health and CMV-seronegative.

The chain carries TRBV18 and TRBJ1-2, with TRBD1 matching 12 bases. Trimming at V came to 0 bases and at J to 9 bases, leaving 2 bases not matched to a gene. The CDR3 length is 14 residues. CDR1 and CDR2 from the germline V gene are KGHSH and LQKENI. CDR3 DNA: TGTGCCAGCTCACCACCGGGACAGGGGGCGAGCTACACCTTC. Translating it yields CASSPPGQGASYTF.

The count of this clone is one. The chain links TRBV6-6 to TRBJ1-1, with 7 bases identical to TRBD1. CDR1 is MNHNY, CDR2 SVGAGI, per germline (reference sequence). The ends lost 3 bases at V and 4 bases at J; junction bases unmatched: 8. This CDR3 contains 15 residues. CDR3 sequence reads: CASSYTDRASTEAFF. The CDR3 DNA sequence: TGTGCCAGCAGTTATACTGACAGGGCGAGCACTGAAGCTTTCTTT.

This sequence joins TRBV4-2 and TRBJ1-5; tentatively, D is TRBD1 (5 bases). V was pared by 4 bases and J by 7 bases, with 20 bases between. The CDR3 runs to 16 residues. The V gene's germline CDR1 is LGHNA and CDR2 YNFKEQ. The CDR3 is CASSPAHARVGQPQHF. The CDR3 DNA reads TGTGCCAGCAGCCCAGCCCACGCCAGGGTCGGGCAGCCCCAGCATTTT.

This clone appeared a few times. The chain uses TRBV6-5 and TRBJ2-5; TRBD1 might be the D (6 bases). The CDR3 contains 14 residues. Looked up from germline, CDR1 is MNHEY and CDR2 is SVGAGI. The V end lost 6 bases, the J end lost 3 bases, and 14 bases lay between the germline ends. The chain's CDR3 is CASRFGRGKETQYF. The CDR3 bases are TGTGCCAGCAGATTTGGCAGGGGAAAAGAGACCCAGTACTTC.

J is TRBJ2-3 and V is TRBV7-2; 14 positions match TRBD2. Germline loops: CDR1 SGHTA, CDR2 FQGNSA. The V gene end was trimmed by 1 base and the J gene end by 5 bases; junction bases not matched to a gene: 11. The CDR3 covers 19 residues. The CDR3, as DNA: TGTGCCAGCAGCTTAGGCCCTCGACTAGCGGGGGGGCCGGGAGATACGCAGTATTTT. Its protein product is CASSLGPRLAGGPGDTQYF.

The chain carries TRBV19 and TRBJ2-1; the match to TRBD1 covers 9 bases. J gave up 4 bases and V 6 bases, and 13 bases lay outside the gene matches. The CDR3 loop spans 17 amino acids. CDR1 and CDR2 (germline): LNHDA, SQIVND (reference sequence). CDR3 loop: CASRIGSGTGLYNEQFF. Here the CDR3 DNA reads TGTGCCAGTAGAATTGGATCGGGGACAGGGCTATACAATGAGCAGTTCTTC.

This chain's CDR3 is CASSQNTEAFF. CDR3 DNA: TGTGCCAGCAGCCAGAACACTGAAGCTTTCTTT. This rearrangement joins TRBV5-4 to TRBJ1-1; D ambiguous. Trimming pared 4 bases from V and 1 base from J, leaving 2 bases between. From germline, CDR1 is SGHNT and CDR2 YYREEE (reference sequence). The CDR3 contains 11 residues.

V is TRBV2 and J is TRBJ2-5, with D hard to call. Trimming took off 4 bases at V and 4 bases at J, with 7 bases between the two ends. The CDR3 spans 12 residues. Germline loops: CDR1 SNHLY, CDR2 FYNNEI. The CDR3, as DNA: TGTGCCAGCAGTGTTGTGGCAGAGACCCAGTACTTC. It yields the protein CASSVVAETQYF.

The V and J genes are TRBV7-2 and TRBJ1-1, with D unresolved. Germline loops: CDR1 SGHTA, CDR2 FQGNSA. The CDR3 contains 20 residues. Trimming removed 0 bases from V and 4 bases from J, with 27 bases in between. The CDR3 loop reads CASSLAPTSFVGNLGTEAFF. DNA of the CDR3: TGTGCCAGCAGCTTAGCGCCCACCTCTTTTGTGGGTAATCTAGGCACTGAAGCTTTCTTT.

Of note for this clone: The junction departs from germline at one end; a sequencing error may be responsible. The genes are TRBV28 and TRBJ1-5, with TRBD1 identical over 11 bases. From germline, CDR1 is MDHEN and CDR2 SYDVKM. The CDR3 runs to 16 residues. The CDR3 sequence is CASSLWTGGGSQPQHF. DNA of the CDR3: TGTGCCAGCAGTCTATGGACAGGGGGCGGAAGTCAGCCCCAGCATTTT.

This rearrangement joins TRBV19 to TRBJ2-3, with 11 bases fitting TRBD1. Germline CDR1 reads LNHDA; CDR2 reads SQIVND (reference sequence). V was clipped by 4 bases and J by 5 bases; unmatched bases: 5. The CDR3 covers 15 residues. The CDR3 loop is CASSTPGQGVDTQYF. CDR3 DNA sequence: TGTGCCAGTAGTACACCGGGACAGGGGGTAGATACGCAGTATTTT. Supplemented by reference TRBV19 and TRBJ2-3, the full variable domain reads DGGITQSPKYLFRKEGQNVTLSCEQNLNHDAMYWYRQDPGQGLRLIYYSQIVNDFQKGDIAEGYSVSREKKESFPLTVTSAQKNPTAFYLCASSTPGQGVDTQYFGPGTRLTVL.

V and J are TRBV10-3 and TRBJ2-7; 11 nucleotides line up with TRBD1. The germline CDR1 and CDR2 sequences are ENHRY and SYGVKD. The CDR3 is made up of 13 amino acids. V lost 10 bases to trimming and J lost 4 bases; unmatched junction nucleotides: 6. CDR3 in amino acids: CATRDRGVYEQYF. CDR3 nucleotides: TGTGCCACCCGGGACAGGGGGGTATACGAGCAGTACTTC.

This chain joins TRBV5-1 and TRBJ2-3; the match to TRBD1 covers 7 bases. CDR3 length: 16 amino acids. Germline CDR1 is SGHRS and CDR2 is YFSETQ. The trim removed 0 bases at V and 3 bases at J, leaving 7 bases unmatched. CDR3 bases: TGCGCCAGCAGCTTGGCCCGACAGGGTGGAACAGATACGCAGTATTTT. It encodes CASSLARQGGTDTQYF.

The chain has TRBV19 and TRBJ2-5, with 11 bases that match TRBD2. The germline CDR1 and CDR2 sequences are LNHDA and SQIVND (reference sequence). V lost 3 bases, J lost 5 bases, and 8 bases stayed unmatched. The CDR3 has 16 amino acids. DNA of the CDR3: TGTGCCAGTAGTATTTTTAGCGGGGGGGCCAGGGAGACCCAGTACTTC. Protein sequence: CASSIFSGGARETQYF.

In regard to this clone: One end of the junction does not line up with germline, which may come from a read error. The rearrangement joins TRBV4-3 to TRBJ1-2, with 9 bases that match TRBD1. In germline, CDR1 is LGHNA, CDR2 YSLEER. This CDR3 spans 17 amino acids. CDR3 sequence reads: CASSEEERQGGFYGYTF. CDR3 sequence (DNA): TGCGCCAGCAGCGAAGAGGAGAGACAGGGGGGGTTCTATGGCTACACCTTC.

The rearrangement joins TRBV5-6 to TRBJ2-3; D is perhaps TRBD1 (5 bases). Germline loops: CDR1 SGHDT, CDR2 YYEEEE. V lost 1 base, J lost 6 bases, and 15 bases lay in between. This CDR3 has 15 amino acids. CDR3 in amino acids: CASSLWQTWGDTQYF. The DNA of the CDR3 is TGTGCCAGCAGCTTGTGGCAGACTTGGGGCGATACGCAGTATTTT.

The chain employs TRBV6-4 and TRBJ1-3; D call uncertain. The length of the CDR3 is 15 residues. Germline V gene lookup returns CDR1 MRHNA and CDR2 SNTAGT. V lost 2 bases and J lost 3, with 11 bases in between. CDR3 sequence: CASSDRGSVGNTIYF. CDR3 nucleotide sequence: TGTGCCAGCAGTGACCGAGGCAGTGTTGGAAACACCATATATTTT.

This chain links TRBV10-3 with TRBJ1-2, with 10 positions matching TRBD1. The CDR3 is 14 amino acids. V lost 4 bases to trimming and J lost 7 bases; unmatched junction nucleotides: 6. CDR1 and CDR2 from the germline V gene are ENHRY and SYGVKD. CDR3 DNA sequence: TGTGCCATCAGTGTGGGACAGGGGATGGGTGGCTACACCTTC. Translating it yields CAISVGQGMGGYTF.

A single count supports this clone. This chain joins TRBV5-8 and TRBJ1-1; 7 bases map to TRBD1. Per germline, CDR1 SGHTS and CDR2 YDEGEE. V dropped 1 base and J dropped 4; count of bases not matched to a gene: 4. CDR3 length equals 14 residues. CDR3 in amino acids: CASSLQGQFTEAFF. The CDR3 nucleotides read TGTGCCAGCAGCTTGCAGGGACAGTTCACTGAAGCTTTCTTT.

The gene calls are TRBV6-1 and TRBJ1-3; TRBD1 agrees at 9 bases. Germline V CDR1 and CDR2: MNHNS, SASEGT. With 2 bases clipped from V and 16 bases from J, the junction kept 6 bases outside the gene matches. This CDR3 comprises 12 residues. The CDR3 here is CASSENGDRAYF. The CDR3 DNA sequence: TGTGCCAGCAGTGAAAATGGGGACAGGGCCTATTTT.

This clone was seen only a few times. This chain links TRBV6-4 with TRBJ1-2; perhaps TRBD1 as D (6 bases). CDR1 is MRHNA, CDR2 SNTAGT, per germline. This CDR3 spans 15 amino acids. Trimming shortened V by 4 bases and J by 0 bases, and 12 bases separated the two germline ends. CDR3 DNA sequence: TGTGCCAGCAGTGTGGAACAGGGCGCTAACTATGGCTACACCTTC. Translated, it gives CASSVEQGANYGYTF.

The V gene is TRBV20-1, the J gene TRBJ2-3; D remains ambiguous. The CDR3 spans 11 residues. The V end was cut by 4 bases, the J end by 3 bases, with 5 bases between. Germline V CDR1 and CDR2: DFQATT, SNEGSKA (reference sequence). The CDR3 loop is CSATYTDTQYF. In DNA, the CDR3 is TGCAGTGCTACCTATACAGATACGCAGTATTTT.

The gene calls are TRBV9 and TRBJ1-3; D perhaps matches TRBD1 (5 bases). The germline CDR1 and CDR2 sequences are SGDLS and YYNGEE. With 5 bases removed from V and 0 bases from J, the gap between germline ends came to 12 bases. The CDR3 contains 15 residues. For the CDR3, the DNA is TGTGCCAGCAGTCTTGACAGACTCTCTGGAAACACCATATATTTT. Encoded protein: CASSLDRLSGNTIYF.

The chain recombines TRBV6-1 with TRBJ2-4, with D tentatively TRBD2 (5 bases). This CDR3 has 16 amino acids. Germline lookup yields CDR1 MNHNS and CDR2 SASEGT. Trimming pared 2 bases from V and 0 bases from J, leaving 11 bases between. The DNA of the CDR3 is TGTGCCAGCAGTGAACTGAGCGGATTAGCCAAAAACATTCAGTACTTC. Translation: CASSELSGLAKNIQYF.

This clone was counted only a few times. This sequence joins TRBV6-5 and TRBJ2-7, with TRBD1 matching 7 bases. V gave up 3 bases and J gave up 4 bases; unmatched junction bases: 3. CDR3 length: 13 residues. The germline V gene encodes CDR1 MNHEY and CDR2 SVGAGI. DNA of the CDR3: TGTGCCAGCAGTTATCCGGGACAGTACGAGCAGTACTTC. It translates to CASSYPGQYEQYF.

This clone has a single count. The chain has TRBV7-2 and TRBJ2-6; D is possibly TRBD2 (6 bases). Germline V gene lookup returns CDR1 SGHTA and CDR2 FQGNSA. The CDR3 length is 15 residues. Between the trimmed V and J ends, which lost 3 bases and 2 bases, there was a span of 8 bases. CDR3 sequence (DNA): TGTGCCAGCAGCTTGGGGGGAACTGGGGCCAACGTCCTGACTTTC. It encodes CASSLGGTGANVLTF.

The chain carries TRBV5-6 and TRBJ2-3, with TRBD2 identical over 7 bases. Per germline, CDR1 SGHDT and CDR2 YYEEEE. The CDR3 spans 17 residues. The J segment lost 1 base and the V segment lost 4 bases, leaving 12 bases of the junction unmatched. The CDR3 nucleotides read TGTGCCAGCAGCCCACTCGTGCGGCGGGAGCGCACAGATACGCAGTATTTT. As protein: CASSPLVRRERTDTQYF.

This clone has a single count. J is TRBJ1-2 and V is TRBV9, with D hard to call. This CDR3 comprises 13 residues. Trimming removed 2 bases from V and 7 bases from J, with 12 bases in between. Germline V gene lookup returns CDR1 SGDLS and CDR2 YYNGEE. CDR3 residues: CASSVGDIGGYTF. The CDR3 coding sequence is TGTGCCAGCAGCGTCGGGGATATAGGTGGCTACACCTTC.

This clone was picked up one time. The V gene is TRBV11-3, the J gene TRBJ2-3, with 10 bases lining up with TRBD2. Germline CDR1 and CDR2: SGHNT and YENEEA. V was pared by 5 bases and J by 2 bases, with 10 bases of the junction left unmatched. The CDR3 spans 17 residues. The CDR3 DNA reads TGTGCCAGCAGCAAATCCTCTAGCGGGAGTGTCACAGATACGCAGTATTTT. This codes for CASSKSSSGSVTDTQYF.

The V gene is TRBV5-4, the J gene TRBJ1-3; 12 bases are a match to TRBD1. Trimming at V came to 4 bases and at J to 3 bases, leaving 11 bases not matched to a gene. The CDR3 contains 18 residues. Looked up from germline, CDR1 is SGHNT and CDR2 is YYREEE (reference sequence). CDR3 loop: CASSPFPGQGAYGNTIYF. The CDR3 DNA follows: TGTGCCAGCAGCCCCTTTCCGGGACAGGGGGCTTATGGAAACACCATATATTTT.